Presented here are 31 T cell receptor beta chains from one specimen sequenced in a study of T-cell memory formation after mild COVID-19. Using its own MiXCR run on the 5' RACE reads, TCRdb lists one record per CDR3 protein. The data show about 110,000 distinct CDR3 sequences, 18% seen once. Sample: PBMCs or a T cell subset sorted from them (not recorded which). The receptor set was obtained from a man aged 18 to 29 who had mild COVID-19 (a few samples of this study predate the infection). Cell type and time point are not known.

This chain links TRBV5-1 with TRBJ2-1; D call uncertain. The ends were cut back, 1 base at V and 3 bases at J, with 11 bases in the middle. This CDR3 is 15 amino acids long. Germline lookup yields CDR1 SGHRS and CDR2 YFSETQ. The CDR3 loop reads CASSLLESSYNEQFF. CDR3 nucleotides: TGCGCCAGCAGCTTGCTTGAGTCGAGCTACAATGAGCAGTTCTTC. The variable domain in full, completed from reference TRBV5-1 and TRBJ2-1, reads KAGVTQTPRYLIKTRGQQVTLSCSPISGHRSVSWYQQTPGQGLQFLFEYFSETQRNKGNFPGRFSGRQFSNSRSEMNVSTLELGDSALYLCASSLLESSYNEQFFGPGTRLTVL.

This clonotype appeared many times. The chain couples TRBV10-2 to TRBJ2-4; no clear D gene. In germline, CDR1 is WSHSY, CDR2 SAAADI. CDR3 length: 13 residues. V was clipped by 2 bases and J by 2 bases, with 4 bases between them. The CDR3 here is CASSEASKNIQYF. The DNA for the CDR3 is TGCGCCAGCAGTGAGGCCTCCAAAAACATTCAGTACTTC.

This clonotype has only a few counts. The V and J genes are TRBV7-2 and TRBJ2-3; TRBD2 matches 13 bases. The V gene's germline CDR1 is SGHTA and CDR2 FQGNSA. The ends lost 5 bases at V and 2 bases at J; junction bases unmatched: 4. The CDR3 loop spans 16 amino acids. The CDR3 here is CASSRGLAGITDTQYF. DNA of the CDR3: TGTGCCAGCAGCAGGGGACTAGCGGGGATCACAGATACGCAGTATTTT.

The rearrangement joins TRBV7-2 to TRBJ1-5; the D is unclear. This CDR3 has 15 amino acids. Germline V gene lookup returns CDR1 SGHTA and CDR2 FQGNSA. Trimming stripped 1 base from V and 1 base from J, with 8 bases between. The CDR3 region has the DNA TGTGCCAGCAGCTTAGGGTATTTGAGCAATCAGCCCCAGCATTTT. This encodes CASSLGYLSNQPQHF.

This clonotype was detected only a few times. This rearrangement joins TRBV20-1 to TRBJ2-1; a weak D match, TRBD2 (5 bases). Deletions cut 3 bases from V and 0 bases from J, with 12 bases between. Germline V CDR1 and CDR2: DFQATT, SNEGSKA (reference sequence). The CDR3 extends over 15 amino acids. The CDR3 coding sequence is TGCAGTGCTAGGACTCCGGGAAACTCCTACAATGAGCAGTTCTTC. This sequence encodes CSARTPGNSYNEQFF.

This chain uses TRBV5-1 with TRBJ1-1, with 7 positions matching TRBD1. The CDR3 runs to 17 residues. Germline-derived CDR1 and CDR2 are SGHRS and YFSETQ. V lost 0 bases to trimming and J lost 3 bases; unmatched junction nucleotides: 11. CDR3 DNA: TGCGCCAGCAGCTTGGCCAATGTGGGGACAGCCGACACTGAAGCTTTCTTT. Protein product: CASSLANVGTADTEAFF.

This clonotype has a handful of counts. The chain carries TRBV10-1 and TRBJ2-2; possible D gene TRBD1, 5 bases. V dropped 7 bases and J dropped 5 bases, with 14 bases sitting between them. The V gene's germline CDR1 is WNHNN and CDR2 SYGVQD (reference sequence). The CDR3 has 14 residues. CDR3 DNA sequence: TGCGCCAGCAACCCCGGACAACTAACCGGGGAGCTGTTTTTT. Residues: CASNPGQLTGELFF.

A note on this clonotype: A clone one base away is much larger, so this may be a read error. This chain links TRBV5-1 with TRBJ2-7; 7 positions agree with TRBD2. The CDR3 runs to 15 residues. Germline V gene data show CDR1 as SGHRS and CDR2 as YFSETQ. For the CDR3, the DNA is TGCGCCATCAGCTTGACAGCGGGGAGCTCCTACGAGCAGTACTTC. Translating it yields CAISLTAGSSYEQYF.

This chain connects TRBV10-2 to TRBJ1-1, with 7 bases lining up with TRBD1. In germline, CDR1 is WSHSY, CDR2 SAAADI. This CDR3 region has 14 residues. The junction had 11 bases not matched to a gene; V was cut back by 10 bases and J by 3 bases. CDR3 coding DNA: TGCGCCACCTCAGGGGGGAGACATGACACTGAAGCTTTCTTT. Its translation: CATSGGRHDTEAFF.

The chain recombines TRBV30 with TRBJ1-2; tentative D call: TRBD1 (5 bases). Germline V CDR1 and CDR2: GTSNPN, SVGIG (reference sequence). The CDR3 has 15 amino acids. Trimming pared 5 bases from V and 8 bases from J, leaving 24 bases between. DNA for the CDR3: TGTGCCTGGCAGAATTATTGGTCCGGGACGAGCGGCTACACCTTC. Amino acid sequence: CAWQNYWSGTSGYTF.

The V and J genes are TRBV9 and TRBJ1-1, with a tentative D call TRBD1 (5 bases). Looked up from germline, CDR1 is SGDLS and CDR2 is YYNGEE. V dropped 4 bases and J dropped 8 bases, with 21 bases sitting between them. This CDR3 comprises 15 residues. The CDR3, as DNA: TGTGCCAGCAGCCCCTCTTGGGGGGGAATCTCGGAAGCTTTCTTT. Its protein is CASSPSWGGISEAFF.

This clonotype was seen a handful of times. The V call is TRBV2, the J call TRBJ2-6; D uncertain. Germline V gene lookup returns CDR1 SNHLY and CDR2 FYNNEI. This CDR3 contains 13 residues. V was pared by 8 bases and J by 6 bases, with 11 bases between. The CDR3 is CASLPGEANVLTF. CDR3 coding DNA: TGTGCCAGCCTCCCAGGTGAGGCCAACGTCCTGACTTTC.

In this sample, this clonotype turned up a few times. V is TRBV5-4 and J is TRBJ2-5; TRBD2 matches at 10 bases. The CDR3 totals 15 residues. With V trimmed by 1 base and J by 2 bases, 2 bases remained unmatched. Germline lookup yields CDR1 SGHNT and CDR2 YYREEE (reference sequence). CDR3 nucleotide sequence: TGTGCCAGCAGCTTGACTAGCGGGGTTCAAGAGACCCAGTACTTC. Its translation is CASSLTSGVQETQYF.

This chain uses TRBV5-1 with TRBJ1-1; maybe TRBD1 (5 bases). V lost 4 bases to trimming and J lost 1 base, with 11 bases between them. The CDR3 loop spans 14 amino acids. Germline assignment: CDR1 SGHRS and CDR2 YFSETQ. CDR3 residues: CASSVGPANTEAFF. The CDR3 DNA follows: TGCGCCAGCAGCGTGGGACCTGCGAACACTGAAGCTTTCTTT. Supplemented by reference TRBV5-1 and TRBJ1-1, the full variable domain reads KAGVTQTPRYLIKTRGQQVTLSCSPISGHRSVSWYQQTPGQGLQFLFEYFSETQRNKGNFPGRFSGRQFSNSRSEMNVSTLELGDSALYLCASSVGPANTEAFFGQGTRLTVV.

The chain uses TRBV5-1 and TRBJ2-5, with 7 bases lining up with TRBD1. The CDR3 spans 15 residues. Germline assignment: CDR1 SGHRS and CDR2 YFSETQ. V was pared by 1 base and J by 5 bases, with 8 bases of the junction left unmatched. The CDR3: CASSLFPGGGETQYF. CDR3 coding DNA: TGCGCCAGCAGCTTGTTTCCAGGGGGTGGTGAGACCCAGTACTTC.

As DNA, the CDR3 is TGTGCCAGCAGCCCCGGGGCAGCGGGGGCCACAGATACGCAGTATTTT. It yields the protein CASSPGAAGATDTQYF. The chain employs TRBV7-2 and TRBJ2-3; TRBD2 matches at 8 bases. The CDR3 runs to 16 residues. Trimming removed 5 bases from V and 2 bases from J; junction bases left unmatched: 9. In germline, CDR1 is SGHTA, CDR2 FQGNSA.

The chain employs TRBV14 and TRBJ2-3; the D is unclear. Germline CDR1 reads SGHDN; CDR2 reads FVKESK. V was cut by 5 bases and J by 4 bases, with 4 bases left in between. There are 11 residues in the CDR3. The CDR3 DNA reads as TGTGCCAGCAGCGCCTCAGATACGCAGTATTTT. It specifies CASSASDTQYF.

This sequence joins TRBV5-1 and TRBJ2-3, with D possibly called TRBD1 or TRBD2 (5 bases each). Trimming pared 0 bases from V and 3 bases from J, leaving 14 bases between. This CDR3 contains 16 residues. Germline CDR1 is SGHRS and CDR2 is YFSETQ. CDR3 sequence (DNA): TGCGCCAGCAGCTTGGTCGGGGCTAGTATGACAGATACGCAGTATTTT. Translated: CASSLVGASMTDTQYF. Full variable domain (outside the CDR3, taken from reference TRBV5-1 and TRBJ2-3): KAGVTQTPRYLIKTRGQQVTLSCSPISGHRSVSWYQQTPGQGLQFLFEYFSETQRNKGNFPGRFSGRQFSNSRSEMNVSTLELGDSALYLCASSLVGASMTDTQYFGPGTRLTVL.

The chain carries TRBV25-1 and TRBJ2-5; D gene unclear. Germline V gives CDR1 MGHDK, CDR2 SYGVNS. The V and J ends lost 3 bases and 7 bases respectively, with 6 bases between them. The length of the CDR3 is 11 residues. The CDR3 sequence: CASSDRGTQYF. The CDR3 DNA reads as TGTGCCAGCAGTGATCGTGGGACCCAGTACTTC.

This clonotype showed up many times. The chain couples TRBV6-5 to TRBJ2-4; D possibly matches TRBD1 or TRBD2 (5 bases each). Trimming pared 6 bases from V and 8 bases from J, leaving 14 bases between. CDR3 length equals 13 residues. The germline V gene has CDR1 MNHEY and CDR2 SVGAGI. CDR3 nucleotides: TGTGCCAGCAGCCTAGGGGCCGGGGACATTCAGTACTTC. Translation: CASSLGAGDIQYF.

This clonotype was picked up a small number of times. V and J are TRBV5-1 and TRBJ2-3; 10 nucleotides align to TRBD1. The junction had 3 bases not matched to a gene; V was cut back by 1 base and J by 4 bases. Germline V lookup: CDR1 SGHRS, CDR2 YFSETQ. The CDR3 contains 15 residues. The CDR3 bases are TGCGCCAGCAGCTTGTCCGGGACAGGGGCAGATACGCAGTATTTT. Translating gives CASSLSGTGADTQYF. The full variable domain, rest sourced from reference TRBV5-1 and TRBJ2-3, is KAGVTQTPRYLIKTRGQQVTLSCSPISGHRSVSWYQQTPGQGLQFLFEYFSETQRNKGNFPGRFSGRQFSNSRSEMNVSTLELGDSALYLCASSLSGTGADTQYFGPGTRLTVL.

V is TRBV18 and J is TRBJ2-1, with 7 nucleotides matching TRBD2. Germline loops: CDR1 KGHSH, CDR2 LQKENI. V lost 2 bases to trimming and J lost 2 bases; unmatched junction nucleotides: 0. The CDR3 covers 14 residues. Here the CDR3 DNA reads TGTGCCAGCTCACCAAGCGGGGCCTACAATGAGCAGTTCTTC. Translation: CASSPSGAYNEQFF.

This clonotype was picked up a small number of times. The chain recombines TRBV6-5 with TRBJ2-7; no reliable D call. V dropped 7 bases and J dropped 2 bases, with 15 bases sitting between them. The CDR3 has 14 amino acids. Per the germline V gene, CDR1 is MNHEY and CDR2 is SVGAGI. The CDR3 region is CASKYLRVPYEQYV. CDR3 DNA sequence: TGTGCCAGCAAGTACCTTAGGGTTCCCTACGAGCAGTACGTC.

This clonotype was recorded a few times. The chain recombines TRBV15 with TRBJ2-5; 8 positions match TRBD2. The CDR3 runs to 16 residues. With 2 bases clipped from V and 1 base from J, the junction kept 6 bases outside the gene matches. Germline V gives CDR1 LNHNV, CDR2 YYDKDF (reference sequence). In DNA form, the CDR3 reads TGTGCCACCAGCAGATCTCCCGGGGGGGCCCAAGAGACCCAGTACTTC. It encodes CATSRSPGGAQETQYF.

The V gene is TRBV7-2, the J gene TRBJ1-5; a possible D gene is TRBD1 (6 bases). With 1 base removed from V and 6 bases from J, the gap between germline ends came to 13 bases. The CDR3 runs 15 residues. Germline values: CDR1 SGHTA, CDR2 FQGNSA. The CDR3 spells CASSLGYRESQPQHF. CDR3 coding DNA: TGTGCCAGCAGCTTAGGGTACAGGGAAAGTCAGCCCCAGCATTTT.

CDR3 region: CASTNGRRTSIRNEQFF. DNA of the CDR3: TGTGCCAGCACCAACGGACGCAGGACTTCGATTCGCAATGAGCAGTTCTTC. The gene calls are TRBV12-3 or TRBV12-4 and TRBJ2-1; perhaps TRBD2 as D (5 bases). This CDR3 has 17 residues. V shed 7 bases and J shed 6 bases, with 25 bases lying between them.

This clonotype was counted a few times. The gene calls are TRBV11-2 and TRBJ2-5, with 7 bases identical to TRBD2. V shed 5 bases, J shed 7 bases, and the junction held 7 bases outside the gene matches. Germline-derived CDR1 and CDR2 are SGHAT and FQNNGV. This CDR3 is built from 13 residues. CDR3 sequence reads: CASSQYGRVTQYF. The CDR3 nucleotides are TGTGCCAGCAGCCAATATGGGAGGGTGACCCAGTACTTC.

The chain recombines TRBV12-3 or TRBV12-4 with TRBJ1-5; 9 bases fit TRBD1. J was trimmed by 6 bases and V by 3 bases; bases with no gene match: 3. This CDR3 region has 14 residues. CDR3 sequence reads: CASSLGTGFQPQHF. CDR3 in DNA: TGTGCCAGCAGTTTGGGGACAGGGTTTCAGCCCCAGCATTTT.

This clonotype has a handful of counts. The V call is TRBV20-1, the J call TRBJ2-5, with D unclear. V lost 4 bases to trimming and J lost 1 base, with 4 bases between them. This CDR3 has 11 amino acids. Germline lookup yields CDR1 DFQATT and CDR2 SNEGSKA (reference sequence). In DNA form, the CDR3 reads TGCAGTGCTAACGGCCAAGAGACCCAGTACTTC. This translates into CSANGQETQYF.

The CDR3: CSATGQGHEQYF. CDR3 DNA: TGCAGTGCAACGGGACAGGGACACGAGCAGTACTTC. The chain couples TRBV20-1 to TRBJ2-7; 9 nucleotides align to TRBD1. This CDR3 contains 12 residues. Germline values: CDR1 DFQATT, CDR2 SNEGSKA (reference sequence). Losses at the gene ends were 6 bases for V and 5 bases for J; bases not matched to a gene: 5.

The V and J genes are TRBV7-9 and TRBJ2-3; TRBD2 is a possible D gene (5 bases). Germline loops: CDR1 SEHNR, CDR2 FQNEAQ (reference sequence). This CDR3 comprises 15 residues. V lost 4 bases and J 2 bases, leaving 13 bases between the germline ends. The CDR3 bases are TGTGCCAGCAGCTCCCTCGGGATTTACACAGATACGCAGTATTTT. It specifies CASSSLGIYTDTQYF.